The source of this T cell receptor beta chain is a study of cytomegalovirus exposure and HLA in healthy donors (dated by TCRdb to the late 2010s). Notes on the research overall: An earlier analysis of approximately 550 of the donors reported approximately 290 Gb of sequence data and about 100 million unique TCR beta sequences from 150 million to 200 million T cells. An early release covering more than 500 HLA-typed donors comprised 250 to 350 gigabases of sequencing data and 65 million to 100 million unique TCR sequences. Of the 398 genotyped donors, over 65% fell in the genetic ancestry cluster associated with self-reported Caucasian donors. The study aimed to test whether cataloging public T cell receptors could reveal signatures of past pathogen exposure. The study used immunosequencing to profile the T cell repertoires of approximately 650 subjects and linked those repertoires to cytomegalovirus serostatus. Along with the roughly 610-subject first cohort, a separate validation cohort of over a hundred different subjects was used. To predict cytomegalovirus infection status, the study combined high-throughput TCR immunosequencing, statistical association of individual TCRs with disease status, and machine learning. To study patterns of TCR occurrence, a later analysis re-analyzed previously published TCR beta repertoires from 650 to 750 donors and added high-resolution HLA genotyping. The later analysis used no new phenotypic data to find candidate immune exposures, relying instead on TCR beta sequences and their occurrence across donors. In an earlier analysis of 587 of the donors, high-throughput TCR beta sequencing was used to judge whether each TCR beta V gene segment behaved as functional or pseudogenic. Donor age, sex, ethnicity and CMV serostatus were compiled alongside the repertoire data. Genome-wide SNP genotypes for about 55% of the roughly 670 donors were used in a later genetic analysis, which treated that subset as a discovery cohort. All discovery cohort repertoires had been generated using a single sequencing platform. HLA typing covered class I and class II loci at four-digit resolution. Typing coverage varied by locus: roughly 620-640 donors for A, B, C, DRB1 and DQB1; some 520 for DQA1; around 610 for DPA1; more than 450 for DPB1. Because of strong linkage in the cohort, roughly five DR-DQ haplotypes were treated as single units for association and clustering. Among roughly 400 genotyped donors of the cohort, an average of roughly 240,000 unique TCR beta nucleotide sequences were sequenced per donor, roughly a sixth of them non-productive.

Results and caveats for the whole study, not just this receptor: HLA typing was unavailable for some donors at each locus, so association tests used only the typed subset. Most TCR sequences were seen in very few donors, while some public TCRs were found in many individuals. A later analysis found that TCR association rates varied across HLA loci, with DRB1 alleles showing the most associated TCRs and HLA-C alleles the fewest. A cluster of highly shared sequence variants was judged likely to represent a technical artifact of the sequencing pipeline. Cytomegalovirus status was reported to be diagnosed by the classifier with high specificity and sensitivity in both the original and validation cohorts. Specific HLA alleles were associated with 15,000 to 20,000 TCR beta sequences at a false discovery rate of 0.05 in a later analysis. A later genetic analysis reported fewer N-insertions in productive TCRs among donors in an Asian-associated ancestry cluster than the roughly 700-donor mean. The study gave a list of about 150 TCR beta chains associated with cytomegalovirus. When HLA alleles, especially DR and DQ, strongly co-occurred, TCR associations were difficult to assign to individual alleles. Broadly in line with IMGT annotations, most TCR beta V segments showed up in productive rearrangements about 90% or about 30% of the time in an earlier analysis of approximately 640 of the donors. In this cohort, only TCR beta chains were sequenced, and detectable features were limited by the absence of alpha or paired-chain data. Because the 87-base-pair reads could not distinguish some IMGT-functional V segments, including TRBV6-2 and TRBV6-3, those segments were excluded. Linkage disequilibrium might explain the correlated functional status among segregating V segments, but an unknown experimental factor could not be ruled out. According to a later analysis, most CMV-associated TCR beta chains appeared to be HLA-restricted, and the HLA associations seemed to be driven largely by CMV exposure. In a later genetic analysis, a missense DCLRE1C variant was associated with V-gene and J-gene trimming of TCR beta chains, and the association was replicated in an independent cohort. The only immune exposure information available for the cohort was CMV serostatus. The earlier analysis of approximately 590 of the donors excluded roughly 17 rarely observed V segments, including chromosome 9 orphons, because counts were too low. The authors suggested that the approach could potentially be generalized to other disease states and immunological phenotypes. A further reported finding was that TCR beta sequences accurately predicted the HLA-A and HLA-B alleles for most subjects in the first cohort. Presence/absence analyses assumed roughly uniform sequencing depth across donors, an assumption that may not hold. Several of the top co-occurrence clusters appeared to be linked to parvovirus B19, influenza, CMV and Epstein-Barr virus, according to a later analysis. In vitro tests confirmed that three of the cytomegalovirus-associated TCR beta chains recognize cytomegalovirus antigens. A later analysis found that HLA-associated TCR beta chains were more clonally expanded and had lower generation probabilities than equally common non-associated chains.

Library preparation was by the immunoSEQ multiplex PCR assay. For the multiplex PCR, a mixture combining 60 forward primers for TCR Vbeta segments and 13 reverse primers for TCR Jbeta segments was used. Amplification of the CDR3 region of rearranged TCR beta genes was performed with a multiplex PCR assay on genomic DNA. On the Illumina HiSeq System, the amplified TCR beta libraries were sequenced as 87-base-pair reads. The original pipeline was this. Across the 500 to 850 repertoires, a later analysis counted 75 million to 90 million unique TCR beta chains, 8.5 million to 12 million of which were shared by at least two donors. A nearest-neighbor algorithm error-corrected the raw reads and collapsed the reads into unique sequences, merging closely related sequences to remove PCR and sequencing errors. Alignment of CDR3 sequences to IMGT reference sequences was used to assign V, D and J gene segments. For a sequence to be retained, at least a six-nucleotide match to both a V gene segment and a J gene segment was required. A rearrangement counted as productive if the CDR3 had no stop codons and remained in frame with V and J, and every other rearrangement counted as non-productive. Following IMGT convention, CDR3 was defined as the stretch from the second conserved V-encoded cysteine to the conserved J-encoded phenylalanine. The earlier analysis of some 600 of the donors excluded sequences that lacked an unambiguous match to a single V gene segment. In an earlier analysis of 587 of the donors, V segments were called functional above 56.7% productive rearrangements and were called segregating when the between-donor standard deviation exceeded 5%. A statistical classification framework was built to diagnose cytomegalovirus status from the catalog of TCR beta chain sequences. V and J gene assignment, in a later analysis, came from comparing TCR nucleotide sequences with IMGT/GENE-DB human TR gene sequences. A later analysis assigned CDR3 sequences and most-parsimonious VDJ recombination scenarios with the TCRdist pipeline. A later analysis defined each TCR beta chain by its CDR3 amino acid sequence plus V-gene family, and excluded reads lacking a unique V-gene family. A later analysis removed 600 or so highly shared, low-generation-probability nucleotide sequences to deal with suspected cross-contamination and a sequencing artifact. For each public chain, a later analysis derived a clonal expansion index from normalized ranks of inferred template counts within each repertoire. A later analysis computed generation probabilities with a VDJ recombination model fitted to out-of-frame rearrangements, and checked the results against IGoR. A later analysis scored TCR-TCR, TCR-HLA and TCR-CMV co-occurrence with hypergeometric tests, applying a repertoire-size bias correction to TCR pairs. A later analysis estimated false discovery rates by permuting HLA or CMV assignments 20 times. A later analysis grouped co-occurring TCRs with DBSCAN, adding TCRdist sequence similarity when clustering within HLA-allele-positive subsets. Co-occurrence clustering excluded repertoires with fewer than 30,000 or more than 120,000 public chains, plus five with anomalous nucleotide sharing. Held by TCRdb, this immuneACCESS table contains in-frame sequences only and omits some clones. Under half of the omission traces to an unresolved V gene where checked; the cause of the rest is unknown. For V, J and clone size, that table is used; D and trimming come from the DNA. The sample records approximately 150,000 clones, 77% of which are singletons. The biggest ten clones account for around 1.5% of the sample.

The sample holds a few counts of this clone. Its antigen specificity is not known. No base quality values were provided; no much bigger clone lies one nucleotide off. Inclusive of the bounding cysteine and phenylalanine, the CDR3 is 13 residues long. Just the 39-base CDR3 DNA is kept, in frame starting at base 1. The germline ends are 12 bases apart after V is trimmed by 2 bases and J by 4 bases. The germline V gene specifies SQVTM as CDR1 and ANQGSEA as CDR2. In total, 630 or so healthy bone marrow donors made up the cohort. At the time of sampling, every cohort member was nominally healthy, though immune exposures that went unrecorded were likely present. The donor was CMV seropositive and belonged to the group of 250 to 300 seropositive cohort members. A peripheral blood sample was provided by each donor, and peripheral blood mononuclear cells were used for TCR beta sequencing. Genomic DNA extraction from the blood cell samples was performed with the Qiagen DNeasy Blood Extraction Kit.

Recombination connected TRBV29-1 to TRBJ2-7; TRBD2 might be the D gene, on 5 matching bases. The sequenced material came from PBMCs. This clonotype was sampled from a woman in her twenties or thirties in good health and CMV-seropositive. Read as DNA, the sequence is TGCAGCGTTGAACGGGGTGGACCGTACGAGCAGTACTTC. This translates into CSVERGGPYEQYF.